The clone carrying this T cell receptor (beta chain) was counted many times. This specimen comes from a study of neurological immune-mediated disorders. The CDR3 sequence is 16 residues long. The ends were cut back, 5 bases at V and 1 base at J, with 16 bases in the middle. Germline V lookup: CDR1 MGHRA, CDR2 YSYEKL. Every sequencing run returned over 170 million TCR-beta sequences, which were derived from 15-18 subjects. In TCRdb, the 5' RACE reads were re-called with MiXCR into one record per CDR3 protein. The sample contains under 30,000 distinct CDR3 sequences, 13% of which appear only once. Sequencing used PBMCs. The origin of this receptor is a woman aged 40-49 years with HTLV-1-associated myelopathy (HAM/TSP). The gene calls are TRBV4-1 and TRBJ2-3, with D hard to call. CDR3 region: CASSVFENSRTDTQYF. The CDR3 DNA follows: TGCGCCAGCAGCGTCTTCGAGAACAGCCGCACAGATACGCAGTATTTT.